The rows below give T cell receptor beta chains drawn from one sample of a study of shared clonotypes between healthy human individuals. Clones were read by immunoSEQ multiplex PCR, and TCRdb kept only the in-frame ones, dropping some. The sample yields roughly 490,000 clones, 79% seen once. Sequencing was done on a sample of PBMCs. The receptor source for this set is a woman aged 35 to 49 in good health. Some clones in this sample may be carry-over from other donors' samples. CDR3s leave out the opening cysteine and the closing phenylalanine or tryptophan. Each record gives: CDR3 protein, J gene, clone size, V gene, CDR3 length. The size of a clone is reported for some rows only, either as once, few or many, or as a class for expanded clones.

ASSPPGAYGFDSNEQF,TRBJ2-1,-,TRBV18,16
ASSPTPTQQY,TRBJ2-7,once,TRBV14,10
ASSLGGGGDEQY,TRBJ2-7,once,TRBV27,12
ASSLDVGQETQY,TRBJ2-5,once,TRBV7-2,12
ASKGSGNTIY,TRBJ1-3,once,TRBV2,10
ASSDLVAGTGYGEQY,TRBJ2-5,-,TRBV25-1,15
ASSLSSGPQETQY,TRBJ2-5,-,TRBV11-2,13
ASSDSGHTGELF,TRBJ2-2,medium-sized,TRBV6-4,12
ASSPGRSQPQH,TRBJ1-5,-,TRBV6-1,11
ASSSGLAGGTQY,TRBJ2-5,-,TRBV7-8,12
ASSLTRYETQY,TRBJ2-5,-,TRBV7-2,11
ASNRLGGNEQF,TRBJ2-1,-,TRBV10-2,11
ASSGGLGPDTQY,TRBJ2-3,once,TRBV6-5,12
ASSFRQGARNEQY,TRBJ2-7,-,TRBV28,13
ASAHRTEDTQY,TRBJ2-3,-,TRBV19,11
AWSRGSGNTIY,TRBJ1-3,-,TRBV30,11
AHRGRSYEQY,TRBJ2-7,-,TRBV21-1,10
ASSQNSGAGYT,TRBJ1-2,-,TRBV16,11
ASSLRWGEQF,TRBJ2-1,few,TRBV27,10
ASSQGTSGLTGELF,TRBJ2-2,-,TRBV9,14
ASSYSRLTGELF,TRBJ2-2,few,TRBV6-6,12
ASSEVSGRMTDTQY,TRBJ2-3,-,TRBV6-1,14
ASRQDSANTGELF,TRBJ2-2,-,TRBV25-1,13
ASSWGRGHEQF,TRBJ2-1,-,TRBV28,11
ASSKGATNEKLF,TRBJ1-4,-,TRBV7-2,12
ASSLSLSVWN,TRBJ2-7,-,TRBV28,10
ASSRQSNEKLF,TRBJ1-4,-,TRBV28,11
ASSVPSGNTIY,TRBJ1-3,-,TRBV9,11
ASSSIAVTDTQY,TRBJ2-3,-,TRBV28,12
ASSATSGRFTGELF,TRBJ2-2,-,TRBV6-6,14
ASSTRPGLAEGHEQF,TRBJ2-1,-,TRBV9,15
ASSQQGTGNTIY,TRBJ1-3,-,TRBV16,12
ASSLGQSIDEQY,TRBJ2-7,-,TRBV5-1,12
ASSSGTNGELF,TRBJ2-2,-,TRBV5-4,11
ASSWGLPTYNEQF,TRBJ2-1,-,TRBV5-6,13
ASSIVRGETQY,TRBJ2-5,-,TRBV19,11
ASKLAGVATGELF,TRBJ2-2,-,TRBV10-2,13
ASSQSGPRQEDPTDTQY,TRBJ2-3,-,TRBV11-2,17
ASSQEPGYSNQPQH,TRBJ1-5,-,TRBV4-2,14
ASSLSRSLAAQDEQY,TRBJ2-7,-,TRBV7-2,15
ASSVSGLDTQY,TRBJ2-3,-,TRBV9,11
ASSQAENSYYEQY,TRBJ2-7,-,TRBV4-1,13
ASSLRGRKAYEQY,TRBJ2-7,-,TRBV28,13
ASSQGRGTGELF,TRBJ2-2,-,TRBV4-3,12
ASSPGLERFMETQY,TRBJ2-5,-,TRBV4-1,14
ATSSYAQGGDTQY,TRBJ2-3,-,TRBV15,13